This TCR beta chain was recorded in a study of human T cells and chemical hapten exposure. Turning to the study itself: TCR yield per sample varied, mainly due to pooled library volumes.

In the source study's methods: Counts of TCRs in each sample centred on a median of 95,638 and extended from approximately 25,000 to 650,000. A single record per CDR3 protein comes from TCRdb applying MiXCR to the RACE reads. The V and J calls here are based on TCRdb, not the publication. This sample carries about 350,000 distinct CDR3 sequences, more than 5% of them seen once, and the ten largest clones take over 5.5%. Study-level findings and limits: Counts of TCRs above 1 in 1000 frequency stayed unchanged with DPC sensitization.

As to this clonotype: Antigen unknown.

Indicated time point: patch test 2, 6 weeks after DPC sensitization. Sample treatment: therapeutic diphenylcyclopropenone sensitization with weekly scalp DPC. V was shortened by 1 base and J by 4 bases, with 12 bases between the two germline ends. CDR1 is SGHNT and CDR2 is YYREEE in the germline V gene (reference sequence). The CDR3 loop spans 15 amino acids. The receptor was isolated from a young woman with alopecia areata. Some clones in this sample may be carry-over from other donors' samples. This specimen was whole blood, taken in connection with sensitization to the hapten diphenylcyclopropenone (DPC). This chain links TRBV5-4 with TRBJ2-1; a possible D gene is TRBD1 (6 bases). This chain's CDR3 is CASSLSGANYNEQFF. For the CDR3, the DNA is TGTGCCAGCAGCTTGTCAGGGGCGAATTACAATGAGCAGTTCTTC. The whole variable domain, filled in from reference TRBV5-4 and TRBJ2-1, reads ETGVTQSPTHLIKTRGQQVTLRCSSQSGHNTVSWYQQALGQGPQFIFQYYREEENGRGNFPPRFSGLQFPNYSSELNVNALELDDSALYLCASSLSGANYNEQFFGPGTRLTVL.